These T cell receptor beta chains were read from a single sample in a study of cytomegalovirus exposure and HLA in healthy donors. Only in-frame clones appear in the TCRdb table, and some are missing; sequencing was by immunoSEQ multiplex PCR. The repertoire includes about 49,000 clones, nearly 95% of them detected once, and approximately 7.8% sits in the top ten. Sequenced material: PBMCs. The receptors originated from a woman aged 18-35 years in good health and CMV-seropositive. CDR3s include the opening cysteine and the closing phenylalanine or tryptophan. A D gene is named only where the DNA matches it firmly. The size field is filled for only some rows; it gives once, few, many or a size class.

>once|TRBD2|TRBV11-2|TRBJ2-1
CASSLGRLAGGHNEQFF
TGTGCCAGCAGCTTAGGCCGTCTAGCGGGAGGCCACAATGAGCAGTTCTTC
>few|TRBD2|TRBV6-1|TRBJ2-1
CASSEVAGGGYNEQFF
TGTGCCAGCAGTGAAGTGGCGGGAGGGGGCTACAATGAGCAGTTCTTC
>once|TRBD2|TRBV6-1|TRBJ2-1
CASSEEAGGGNEQFF
TGTGCCAGCAGTGAAGAAGCGGGAGGTGGTAATGAGCAGTTCTTC
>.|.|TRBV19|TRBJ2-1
CASSKIAGSSYNEQFF
TGTGCCAGTAGTAAGATCGCGGGTAGCTCCTACAATGAGCAGTTCTTC
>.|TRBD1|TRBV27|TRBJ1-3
CASSPDRGPLSGNTIYF
TGTGCCAGCAGTCCCGACAGGGGGCCCCTTTCTGGAAACACCATATATTTT
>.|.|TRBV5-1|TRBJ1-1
CASSLAGGTTEAFF
TGCGCCAGCAGCTTGGCGGGGGGGACCACTGAAGCTTTCTTT
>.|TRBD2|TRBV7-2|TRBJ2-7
CASSLVPSGSEQYF
TGTGCCAGCAGCTTAGTTCCTAGCGGGAGCGAGCAGTACTTC
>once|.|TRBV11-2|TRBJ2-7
CASSPWGRSNSYEQYF
TGTGCCAGCAGCCCGTGGGGGAGGTCTAACTCCTACGAGCAGTACTTC
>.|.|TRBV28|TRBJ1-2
CASSIRVIYYGYTF
TGTGCCAGCAGTATCAGGGTAATCTACTATGGCTACACCTTC
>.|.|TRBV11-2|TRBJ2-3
CASSLRPDTQYF
TGTGCCAGCAGCCTGAGGCCAGATACGCAGTATTTT
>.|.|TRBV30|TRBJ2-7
CAWSVFSESYEQYF
TGTGCCTGGAGTGTATTCTCCGAGTCCTACGAGCAGTACTTC
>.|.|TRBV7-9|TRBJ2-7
CASSSISGRAYEQYF
TGTGCCAGCAGCTCCATAAGCGGGCGAGCCTACGAGCAGTACTTC
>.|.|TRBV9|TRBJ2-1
CASSAFTSSYNEQFF
TGTGCCAGCAGCGCCTTCACGAGCTCCTACAATGAGCAGTTCTTC
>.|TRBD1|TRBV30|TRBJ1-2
CAWSAQGAVFGYTF
TGTGCCTGGTCCGCACAGGGGGCCGTTTTTGGCTACACCTTC
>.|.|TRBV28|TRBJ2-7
CASSFTAYEQYF
TGTGCCAGCAGTTTTACAGCCTACGAGCAGTACTTC
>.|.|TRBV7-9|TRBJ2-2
CASSSEILQGGELFF
TGTGCCAGCAGCTCGGAGATACTTCAAGGCGGGGAGCTGTTTTTT
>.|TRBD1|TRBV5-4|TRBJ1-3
CASSYGTGGLGNTIYF
TGTGCCAGCAGCTACGGGACAGGGGGTCTGGGAAACACCATATATTTT
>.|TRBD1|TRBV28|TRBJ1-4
CASRPGVHRGRPDGNEKLFF
TGTGCCAGCAGGCCGGGGGTACACAGGGGGCGTCCGGATGGTAATGAAAAACTGTTTTTT
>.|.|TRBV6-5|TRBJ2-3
CASSYGRASTDTQYF
TGTGCCAGCAGTTACGGGAGAGCTAGCACAGATACGCAGTATTTT
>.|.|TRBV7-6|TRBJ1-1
CASSLDRANTEAFF
TGTGCCAGCAGCTTAGACAGGGCGAACACTGAAGCTTTCTTT
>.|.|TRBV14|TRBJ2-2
CASSQDIGELFF
TGTGCCAGCAGCCAAGATATCGGGGAGCTGTTTTTT
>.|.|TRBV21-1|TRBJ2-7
CASSRDRIPYEQYF
TGTGCCAGCAGCCGGGACAGGATCCCCTACGAGCAGTACTTC
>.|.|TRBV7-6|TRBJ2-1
CASSLEMAVRDEQFF
TGTGCCAGCAGCTTAGAAATGGCGGTGAGGGATGAGCAGTTCTTC
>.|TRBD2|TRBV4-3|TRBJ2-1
CASSQEIAGIYNEQFF
TGCGCCAGCAGCCAAGAGATAGCGGGAATCTACAATGAGCAGTTCTTC
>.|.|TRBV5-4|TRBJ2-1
CASRTPRNEQFF
TGTGCCAGCAGAACCCCTAGGAATGAGCAGTTCTTC
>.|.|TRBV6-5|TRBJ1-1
CASLPRASTEAFF
TGTGCCAGCTTACCCAGGGCTAGCACTGAAGCTTTCTTT
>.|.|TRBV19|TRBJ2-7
CASSIVGGTYEQYF
TGTGCCAGTAGTATCGTGGGGGGAACATACGAGCAGTACTTC
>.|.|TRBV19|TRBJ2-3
CASSPTGGTDTQYF
TGTGCCAGTAGCCCAACCGGGGGAACAGATACGCAGTATTTT
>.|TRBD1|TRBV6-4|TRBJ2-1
CASSDSTGADEQFF
TGTGCCAGCAGTGACTCGACAGGGGCCGATGAGCAGTTCTTC
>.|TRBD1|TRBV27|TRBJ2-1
CASSSTWTGNYNEQFF
TGTGCCAGCAGTTCGACCTGGACAGGGAACTACAATGAGCAGTTCTTC
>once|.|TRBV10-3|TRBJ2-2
CAISESPLWAASWAGELFF
TGTGCCATCAGTGAGTCCCCCCTTTGGGCTGCATCGTGGGCCGGGGAGCTGTTTTTT
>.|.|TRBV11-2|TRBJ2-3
CASSPHRGIQYF
TGTGCCAGCAGCCCCCATAGGGGGATCCAGTATTTT
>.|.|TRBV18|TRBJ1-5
CASSPQGINQPQHF
TGTGCCAGCTCACCTCAGGGTATAAATCAGCCCCAGCATTTT
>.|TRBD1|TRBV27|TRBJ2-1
CASSLLTGTGINEQFF
TGTGCCAGCAGTTTATTAACCGGGACAGGGATCAATGAGCAGTTCTTC
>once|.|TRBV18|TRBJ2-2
CASSLKLTGELFF
TGTGCCAGCTCACTTAAACTCACCGGGGAGCTGTTTTTT
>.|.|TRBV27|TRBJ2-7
CASALWAGAGYEQYF
TGTGCCAGCGCATTATGGGCCGGGGCGGGATACGAGCAGTACTTC
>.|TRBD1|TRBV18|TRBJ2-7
CASSPPGQGYNEQYF
TGTGCCAGCTCACCTCCGGGACAGGGCTATAACGAGCAGTACTTC
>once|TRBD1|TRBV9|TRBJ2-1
CASSIRTGKGEQFF
TGTGCCAGCAGCATCCGGACAGGGAAGGGTGAGCAGTTCTTC
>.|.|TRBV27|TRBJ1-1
CASSHSWGDTEAFF
TGTGCCAGCAGTCACAGCTGGGGGGACACTGAAGCTTTCTTT
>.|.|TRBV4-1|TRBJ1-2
CASSQDGNYGYTF
TGCGCCAGCAGCCAAGATGGCAACTATGGCTACACCTTC
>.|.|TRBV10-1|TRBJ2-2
CATGESWQLFF
TGCGCCACCGGGGAGTCTTGGCAGCTGTTTTTT
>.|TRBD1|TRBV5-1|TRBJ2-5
CASSSTGPGETQYF
TGCGCCAGCAGCTCGACAGGGCCGGGAGAGACCCAGTACTTC
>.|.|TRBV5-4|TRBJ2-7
CASSSLEKSYEQYF
TGTGCCAGCAGCTCACTAGAAAAATCCTACGAGCAGTACTTC
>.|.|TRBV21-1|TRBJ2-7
CASSKGRGQGVYEQYF
TGTGCCAGCAGCAAAGGAAGGGGACAGGGGGTATACGAGCAGTACTTC
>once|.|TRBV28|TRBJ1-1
CATKPPQRMNTEAFF
TGTGCCACCAAACCGCCCCAGCGGATGAACACTGAAGCTTTCTTT
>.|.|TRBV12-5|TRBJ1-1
CASGSLYTEAFF
TGTGCTAGTGGTTCTCTATACACTGAAGCTTTCTTT
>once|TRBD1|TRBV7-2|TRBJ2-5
CASRATGGHIRQETQYF
TGTGCCAGCAGGGCGACAGGGGGCCACATCCGCCAAGAGACCCAGTACTTC
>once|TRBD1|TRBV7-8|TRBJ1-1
CASSSAGTGVGEAFF
TGTGCCAGCAGCTCTGCCGGCACAGGGGTCGGTGAAGCTTTCTTT
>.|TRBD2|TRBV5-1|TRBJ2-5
CASSLAGVRETQYF
TGCGCCAGCAGTCTAGCGGGAGTGCGGGAGACCCAGTACTTC